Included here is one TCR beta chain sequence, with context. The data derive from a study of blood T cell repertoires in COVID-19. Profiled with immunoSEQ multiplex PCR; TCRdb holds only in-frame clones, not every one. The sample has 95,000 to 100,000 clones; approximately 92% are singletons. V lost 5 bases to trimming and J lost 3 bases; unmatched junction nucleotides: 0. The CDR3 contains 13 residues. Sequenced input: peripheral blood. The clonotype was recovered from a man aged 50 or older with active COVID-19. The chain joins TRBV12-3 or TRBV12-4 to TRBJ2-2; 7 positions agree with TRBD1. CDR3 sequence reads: CASSGTDTGELFF. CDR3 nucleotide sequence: TGTGCCAGCAGTGGGACAGACACCGGGGAGCTGTTTTTT.